The clone carrying this T cell receptor (beta chain) occurred many times. As yet, its antigen is unknown. After removal of 3 bases from V and 1 base from J, the junction contained 1 base not matched to a gene. There are 14 residues in the CDR3. Per germline, CDR1 SGHRS and CDR2 YFSETQ. cDNA libraries for TCR alpha and TCR beta, carrying sample barcodes and UMIs, came from 5'RACE with constant-segment primers. Via MiXCR, TCRdb re-called the 5' RACE reads, giving one row per CDR3 protein. The repertoire holds about 110,000 distinct CDR3 sequences, with 15% to 20% as singletons. The data originate from a study of T-cell memory formation after mild COVID-19. Overall study: The two donors had largely donor-specific TCR clusters.

Whole-study findings and limits: Later expanders leaned toward CD4+, whereas clones contracting from day 15 to 85 were balanced CD4/CD8.

Sequencing was carried out using PBMCs or a T cell subset sorted from them (not recorded which). The J gene is TRBJ2-5, the V gene TRBV5-1, with TRBD1 identical over 9 bases. This receptor was obtained from a young man who had mild COVID-19 (a few samples of this study predate the infection). Cell type and time point are not known. The CDR3 reads CASSSTGGQETQYF. In DNA, the CDR3 is TGCGCCAGCAGCTCGACAGGGGGCCAAGAGACCCAGTACTTC.